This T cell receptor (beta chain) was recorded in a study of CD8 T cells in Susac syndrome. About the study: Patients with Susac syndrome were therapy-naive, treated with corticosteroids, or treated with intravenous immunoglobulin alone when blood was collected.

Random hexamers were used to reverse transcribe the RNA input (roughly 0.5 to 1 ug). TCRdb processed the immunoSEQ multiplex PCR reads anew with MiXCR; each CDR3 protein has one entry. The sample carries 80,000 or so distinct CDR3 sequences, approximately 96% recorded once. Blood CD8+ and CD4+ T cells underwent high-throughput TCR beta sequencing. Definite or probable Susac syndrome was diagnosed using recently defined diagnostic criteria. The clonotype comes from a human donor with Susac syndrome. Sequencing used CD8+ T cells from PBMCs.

CDR3 in amino acids: CASSFTGGPFPPEEETQYF. CDR3 DNA sequence: TGTGCCAGCAGTTTCACAGGGGGCCCGTTTCCCCCCGAAGAAGAGACCCAGTACTTC. V is TRBV13 and J is TRBJ2-5; 9 nucleotides match TRBD1. The germline gives CDR1 PRHDT, CDR2 FYEKMQ (reference sequence). The CDR3 is 19 amino acids. With 6 bases clipped from V and 3 bases from J, the junction kept 20 bases outside the gene matches.